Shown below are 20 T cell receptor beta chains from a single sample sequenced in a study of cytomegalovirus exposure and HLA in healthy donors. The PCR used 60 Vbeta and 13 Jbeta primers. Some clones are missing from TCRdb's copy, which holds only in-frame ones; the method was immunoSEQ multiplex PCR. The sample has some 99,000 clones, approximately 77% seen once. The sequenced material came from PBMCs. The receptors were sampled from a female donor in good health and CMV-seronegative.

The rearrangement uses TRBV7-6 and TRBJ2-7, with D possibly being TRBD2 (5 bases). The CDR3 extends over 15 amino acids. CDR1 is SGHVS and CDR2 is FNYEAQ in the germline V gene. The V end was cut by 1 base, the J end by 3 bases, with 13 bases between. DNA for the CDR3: TGTGCCAGCAGCTTAGAGGACGGGAAGGTCTACGAGCAGTACTTC. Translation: CASSLEDGKVYEQYF.

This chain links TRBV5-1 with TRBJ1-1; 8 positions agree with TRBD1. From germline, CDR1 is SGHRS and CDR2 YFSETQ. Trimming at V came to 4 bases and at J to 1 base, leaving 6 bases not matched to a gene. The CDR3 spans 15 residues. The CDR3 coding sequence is TGCGCCAGCAGCATGAGGACAGGGAGGAACACTGAAGCTTTCTTT. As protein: CASSMRTGRNTEAFF.

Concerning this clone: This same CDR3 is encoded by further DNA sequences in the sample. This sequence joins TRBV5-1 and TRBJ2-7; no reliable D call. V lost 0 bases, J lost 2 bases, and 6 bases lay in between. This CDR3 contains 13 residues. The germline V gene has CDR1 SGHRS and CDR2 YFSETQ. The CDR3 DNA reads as TGCGCCAGCAGCTTGGGGCCAGCCTACGAGCAGTACTTC. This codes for CASSLGPAYEQYF.

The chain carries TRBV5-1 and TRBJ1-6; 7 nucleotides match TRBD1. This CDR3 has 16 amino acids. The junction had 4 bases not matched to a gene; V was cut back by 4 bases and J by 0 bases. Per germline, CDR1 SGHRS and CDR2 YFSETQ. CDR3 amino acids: CASSEGQSSYNSPLHF. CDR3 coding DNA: TGCGCCAGCAGCGAGGGACAGAGCTCCTATAATTCACCCCTCCACTTT.

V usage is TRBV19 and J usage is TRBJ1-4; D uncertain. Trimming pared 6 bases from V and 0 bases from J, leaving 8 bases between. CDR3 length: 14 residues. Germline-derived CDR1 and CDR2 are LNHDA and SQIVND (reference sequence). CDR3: CASSLIATNEKLFF. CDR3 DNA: TGTGCCAGTAGCCTAATCGCAACTAATGAAAAACTGTTTTTT.

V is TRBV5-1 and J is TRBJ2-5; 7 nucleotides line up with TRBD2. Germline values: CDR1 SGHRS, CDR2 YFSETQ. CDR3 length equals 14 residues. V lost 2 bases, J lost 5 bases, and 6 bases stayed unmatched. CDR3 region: CASSFKGGRETQYF. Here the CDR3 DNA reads TGCGCCAGCAGCTTCAAGGGAGGGCGGGAGACCCAGTACTTC.

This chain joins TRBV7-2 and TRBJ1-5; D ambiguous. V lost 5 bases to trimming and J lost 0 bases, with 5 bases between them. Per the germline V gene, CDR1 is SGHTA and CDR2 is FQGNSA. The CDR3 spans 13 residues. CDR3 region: CASSRDSNQPQHF. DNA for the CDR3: TGTGCCAGCAGCCGAGATAGCAATCAGCCCCAGCATTTT. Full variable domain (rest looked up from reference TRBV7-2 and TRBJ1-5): GAGVSQSPSNKVTEKGKDVELRCDPISGHTALYWYRQSLGQGLEFLIYFQGNSAPDKSGLPSDRFSAERTGGSVSTLTIQRTQQEDSAVYLCASSRDSNQPQHFGDGTRLSIL.

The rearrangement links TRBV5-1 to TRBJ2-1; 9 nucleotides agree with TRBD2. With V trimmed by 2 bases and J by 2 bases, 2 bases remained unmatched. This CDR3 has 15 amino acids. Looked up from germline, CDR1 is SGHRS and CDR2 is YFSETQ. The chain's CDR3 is CASSFLAGAYNEQFF. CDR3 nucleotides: TGCGCCAGCAGCTTTTTAGCGGGAGCCTACAATGAGCAGTTCTTC.

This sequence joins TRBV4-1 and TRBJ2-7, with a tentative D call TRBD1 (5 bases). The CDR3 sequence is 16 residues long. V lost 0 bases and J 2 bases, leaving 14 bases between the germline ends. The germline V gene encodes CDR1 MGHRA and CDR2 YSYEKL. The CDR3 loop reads CASSQDVRGIAYEQYF. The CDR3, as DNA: TGCGCCAGCAGCCAAGATGTTAGGGGCATCGCCTACGAGCAGTACTTC.

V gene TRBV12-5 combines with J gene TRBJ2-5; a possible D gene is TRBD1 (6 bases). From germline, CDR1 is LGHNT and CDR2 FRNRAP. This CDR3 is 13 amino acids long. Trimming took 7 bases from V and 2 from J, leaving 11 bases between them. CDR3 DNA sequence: TGTGCTAGTGCCCCCCAGGGGCAAGAGACCCAGTACTTC. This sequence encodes CASAPQGQETQYF.

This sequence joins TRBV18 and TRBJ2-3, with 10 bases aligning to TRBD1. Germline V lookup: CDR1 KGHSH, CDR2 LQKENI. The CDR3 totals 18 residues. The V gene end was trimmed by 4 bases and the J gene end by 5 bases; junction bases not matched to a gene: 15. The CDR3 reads CASSQQRTGGNVRDTQYF. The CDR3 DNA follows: TGTGCCAGCTCACAACAAAGGACAGGGGGAAATGTTCGAGATACGCAGTATTTT.

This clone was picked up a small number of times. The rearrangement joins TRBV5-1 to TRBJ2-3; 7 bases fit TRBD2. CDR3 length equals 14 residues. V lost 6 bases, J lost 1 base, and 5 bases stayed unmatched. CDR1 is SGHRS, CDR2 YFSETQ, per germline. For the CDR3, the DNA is TGCGCCAGCACTCTGGGGGGGGGCACAGATACGCAGTATTTT. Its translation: CASTLGGGTDTQYF.

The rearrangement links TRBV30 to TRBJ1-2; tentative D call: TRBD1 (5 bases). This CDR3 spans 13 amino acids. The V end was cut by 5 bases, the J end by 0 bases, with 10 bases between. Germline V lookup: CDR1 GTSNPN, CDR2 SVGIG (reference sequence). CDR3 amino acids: CAWGRGSNYGYTF. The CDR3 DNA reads TGTGCCTGGGGCCGGGGGTCTAACTATGGCTACACCTTC.

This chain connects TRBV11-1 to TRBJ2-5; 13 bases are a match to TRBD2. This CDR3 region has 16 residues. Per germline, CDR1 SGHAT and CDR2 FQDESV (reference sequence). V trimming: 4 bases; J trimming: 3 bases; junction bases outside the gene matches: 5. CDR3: CASSSLGLAGEETQYF. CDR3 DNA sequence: TGTGCCAGCAGCTCCCTCGGACTAGCGGGAGAAGAGACCCAGTACTTC.

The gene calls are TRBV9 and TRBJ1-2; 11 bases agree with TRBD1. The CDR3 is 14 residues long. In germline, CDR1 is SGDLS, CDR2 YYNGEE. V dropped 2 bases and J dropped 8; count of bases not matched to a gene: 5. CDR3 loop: CASSVGQGAKGYTF. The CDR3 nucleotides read TGTGCCAGCAGCGTCGGACAGGGGGCGAAAGGCTACACCTTC.

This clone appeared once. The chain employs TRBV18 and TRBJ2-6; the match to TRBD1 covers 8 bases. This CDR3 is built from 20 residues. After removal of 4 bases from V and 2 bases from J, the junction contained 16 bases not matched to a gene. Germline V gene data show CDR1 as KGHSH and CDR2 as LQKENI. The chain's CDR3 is CASSLQSPTGVGTGANVLTF. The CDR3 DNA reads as TGTGCCAGCTCACTCCAATCCCCGACAGGGGTAGGGACTGGGGCCAACGTCCTGACTTTC. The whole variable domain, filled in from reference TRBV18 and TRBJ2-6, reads NAGVMQNPRHLVRRRGQEARLRCSPMKGHSHVYWYRQLPEEGLKFMVYLQKENIIDESGMPKERFSAEFPKEGPSILRIQQVVRGDSAAYFCASSLQSPTGVGTGANVLTFGAGSRLTVL.

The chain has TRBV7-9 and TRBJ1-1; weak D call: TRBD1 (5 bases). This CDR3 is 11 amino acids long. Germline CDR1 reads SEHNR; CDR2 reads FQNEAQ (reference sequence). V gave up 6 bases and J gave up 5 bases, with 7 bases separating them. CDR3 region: CASSRQTEAFF. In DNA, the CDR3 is TGTGCCAGCAGTCGACAGACTGAAGCTTTCTTT.

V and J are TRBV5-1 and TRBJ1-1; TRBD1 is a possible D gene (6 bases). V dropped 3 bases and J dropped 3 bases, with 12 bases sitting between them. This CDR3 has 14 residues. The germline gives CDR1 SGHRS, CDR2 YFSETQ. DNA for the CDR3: TGCGCCAGCAGCTCTCGGGAGGGGGACACTGAAGCTTTCTTT. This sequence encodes CASSSREGDTEAFF. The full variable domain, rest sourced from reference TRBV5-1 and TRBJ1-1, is KAGVTQTPRYLIKTRGQQVTLSCSPISGHRSVSWYQQTPGQGLQFLFEYFSETQRNKGNFPGRFSGRQFSNSRSEMNVSTLELGDSALYLCASSSREGDTEAFFGQGTRLTVV.

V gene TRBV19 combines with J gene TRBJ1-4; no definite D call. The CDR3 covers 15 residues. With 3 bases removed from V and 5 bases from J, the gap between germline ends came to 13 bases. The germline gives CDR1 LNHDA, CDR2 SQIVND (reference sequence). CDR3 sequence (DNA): TGTGCCAGTAGTATGGGAGGGAATCAAAATGAAAAACTGTTTTTT. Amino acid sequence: CASSMGGNQNEKLFF.

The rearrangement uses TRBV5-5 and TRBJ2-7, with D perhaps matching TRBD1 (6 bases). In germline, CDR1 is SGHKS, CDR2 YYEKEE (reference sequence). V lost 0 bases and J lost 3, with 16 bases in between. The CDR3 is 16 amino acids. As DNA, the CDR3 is TGTGCCAGCAGCTTGGCCGTCGGGCAGGGGCTCTACGAGCAGTACTTC. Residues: CASSLAVGQGLYEQYF. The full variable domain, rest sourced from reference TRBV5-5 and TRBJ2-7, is DAGVTQSPTHLIKTRGQQVTLRCSPISGHKSVSWYQQVLGQGPQFIFQYYEKEERGRGNFPDRFSARQFPNYSSELNVNALLLGDSALYLCASSLAVGQGLYEQYFGPGTRLTVT.